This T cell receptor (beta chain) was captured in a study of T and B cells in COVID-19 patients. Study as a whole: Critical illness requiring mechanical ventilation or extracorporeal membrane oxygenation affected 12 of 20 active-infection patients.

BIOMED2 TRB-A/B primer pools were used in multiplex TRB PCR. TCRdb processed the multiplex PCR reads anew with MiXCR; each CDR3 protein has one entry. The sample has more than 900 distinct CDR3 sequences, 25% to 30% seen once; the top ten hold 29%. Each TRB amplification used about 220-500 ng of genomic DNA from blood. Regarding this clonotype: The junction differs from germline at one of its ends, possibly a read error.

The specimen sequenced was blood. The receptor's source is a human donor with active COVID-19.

The CDR3 reads CASREVGEKLFF. The CDR3 DNA is TGTGCAAGCAGAGAGGTGGGGGAAAAACTGTTTTTT. The chain joins TRBV6-5 to TRBJ1-4; D unclear. The CDR3 has 12 residues. Germline V gives CDR1 MNHEY, CDR2 SVGAGI.